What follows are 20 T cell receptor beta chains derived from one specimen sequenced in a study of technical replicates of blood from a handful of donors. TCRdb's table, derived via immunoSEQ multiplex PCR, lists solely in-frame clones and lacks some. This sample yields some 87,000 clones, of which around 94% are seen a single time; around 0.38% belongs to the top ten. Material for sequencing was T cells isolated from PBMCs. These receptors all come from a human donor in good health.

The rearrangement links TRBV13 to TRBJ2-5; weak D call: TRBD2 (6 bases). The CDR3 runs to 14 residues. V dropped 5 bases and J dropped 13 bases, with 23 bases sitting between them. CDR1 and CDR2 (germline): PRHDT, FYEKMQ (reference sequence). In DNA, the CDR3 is TGTGCCAGCAGCGTAAGAGGCCCGGACGGGAGACGGTACTTC. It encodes CASSVRGPDGRRYF.

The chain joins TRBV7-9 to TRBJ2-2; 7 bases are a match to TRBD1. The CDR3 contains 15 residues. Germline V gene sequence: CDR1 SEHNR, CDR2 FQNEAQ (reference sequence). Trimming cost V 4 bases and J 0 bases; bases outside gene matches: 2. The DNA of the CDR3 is TGTGCCAGCAGCTACGACAGGGCGAACACCGGGGAGCTGTTTTTT. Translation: CASSYDRANTGELFF.

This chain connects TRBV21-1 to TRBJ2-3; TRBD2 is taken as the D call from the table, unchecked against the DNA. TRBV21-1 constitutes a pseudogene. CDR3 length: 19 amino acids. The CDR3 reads CASSLGGGLSGYDTDTQYF. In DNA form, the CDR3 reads TGTGCCAGCAGCCTGGGGGGGGGCCTTAGCGGGTATGACACAGATACGCAGTATTTT.

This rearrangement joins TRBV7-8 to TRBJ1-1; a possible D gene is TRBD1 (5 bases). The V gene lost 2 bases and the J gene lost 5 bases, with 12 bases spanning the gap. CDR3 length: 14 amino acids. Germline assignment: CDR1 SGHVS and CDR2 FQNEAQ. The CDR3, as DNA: TGTGCCAGCAGCTTATTGACAGCGAGGACTGAAGCTTTCTTT. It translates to CASSLLTARTEAFF. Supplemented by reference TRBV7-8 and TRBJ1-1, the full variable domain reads GAGVSQSPRYKVAKRGQDVALRCDPISGHVSLFWYQQALGQGPEFLTYFQNEAQLDKSGLPSDRFFAERPEGSVSTLKIQRTQQEDSAVYLCASSLLTARTEAFFGQGTRLTVV.

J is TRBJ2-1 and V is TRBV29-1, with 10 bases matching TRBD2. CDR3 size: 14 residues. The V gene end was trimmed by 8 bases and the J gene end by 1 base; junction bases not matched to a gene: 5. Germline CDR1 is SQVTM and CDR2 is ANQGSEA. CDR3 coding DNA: TGCAGCCTTCTAGCGGGAGAGTCCTACAATGAGCAGTTCTTC. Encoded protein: CSLLAGESYNEQFF.

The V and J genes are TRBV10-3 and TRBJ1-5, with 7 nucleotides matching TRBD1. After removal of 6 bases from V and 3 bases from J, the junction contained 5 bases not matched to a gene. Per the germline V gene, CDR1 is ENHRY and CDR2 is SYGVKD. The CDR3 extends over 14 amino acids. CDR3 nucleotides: TGTGCCATCAGGGCTGACAGGGACAATCAGCCCCAGCATTTT. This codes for CAIRADRDNQPQHF.

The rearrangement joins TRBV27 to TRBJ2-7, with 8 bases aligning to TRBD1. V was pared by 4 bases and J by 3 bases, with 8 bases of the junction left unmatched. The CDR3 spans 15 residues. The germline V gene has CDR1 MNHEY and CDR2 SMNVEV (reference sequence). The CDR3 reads CASSSLRTGNYEQYF. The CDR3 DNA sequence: TGTGCCAGCAGTTCTCTAAGGACAGGGAACTACGAGCAGTACTTC.

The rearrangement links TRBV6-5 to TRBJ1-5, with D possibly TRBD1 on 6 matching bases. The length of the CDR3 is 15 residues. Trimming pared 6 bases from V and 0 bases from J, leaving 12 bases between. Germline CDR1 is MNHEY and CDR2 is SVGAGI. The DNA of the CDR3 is TGTGCCAGCAGCCCAGGGGTGGCTAGCAATCAGCCCCAGCATTTT. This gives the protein CASSPGVASNQPQHF.

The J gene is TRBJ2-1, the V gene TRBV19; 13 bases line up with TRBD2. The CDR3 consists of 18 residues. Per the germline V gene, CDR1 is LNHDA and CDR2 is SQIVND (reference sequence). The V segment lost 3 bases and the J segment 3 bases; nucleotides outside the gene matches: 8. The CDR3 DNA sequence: TGTGCCAGTAGTATTGGACTAGCGGGAGAGTACCTCTACAATGAGCAGTTCTTC. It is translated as CASSIGLAGEYLYNEQFF.

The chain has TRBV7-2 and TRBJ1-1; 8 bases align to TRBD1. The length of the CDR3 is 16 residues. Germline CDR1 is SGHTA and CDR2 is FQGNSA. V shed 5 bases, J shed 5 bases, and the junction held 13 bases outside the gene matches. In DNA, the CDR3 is TGTGCCAGCAGCCGTAAAGGACAGGGAAGTAGAACTGAAGCTTTCTTT. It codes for CASSRKGQGSRTEAFF.

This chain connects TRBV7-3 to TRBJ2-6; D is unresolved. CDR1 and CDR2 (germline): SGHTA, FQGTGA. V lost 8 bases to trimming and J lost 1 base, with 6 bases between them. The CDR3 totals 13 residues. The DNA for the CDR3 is TGTGCCAGCCTCGTGTCTGGGGCCAACGTCCTGACTTTC. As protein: CASLVSGANVLTF.

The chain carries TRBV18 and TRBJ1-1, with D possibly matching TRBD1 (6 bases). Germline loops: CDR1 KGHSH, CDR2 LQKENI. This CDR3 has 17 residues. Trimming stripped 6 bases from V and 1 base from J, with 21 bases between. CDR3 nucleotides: TGTGCCAGCTCCCCGCCCGGGACACTGGATTCGAACACTGAAGCTTTCTTT. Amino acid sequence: CASSPPGTLDSNTEAFF. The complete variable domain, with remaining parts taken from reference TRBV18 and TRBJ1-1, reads NAGVMQNPRHLVRRRGQEARLRCSPMKGHSHVYWYRQLPEEGLKFMVYLQKENIIDESGMPKERFSAEFPKEGPSILRIQQVVRGDSAAYFCASSPPGTLDSNTEAFFGQGTRLTVV.

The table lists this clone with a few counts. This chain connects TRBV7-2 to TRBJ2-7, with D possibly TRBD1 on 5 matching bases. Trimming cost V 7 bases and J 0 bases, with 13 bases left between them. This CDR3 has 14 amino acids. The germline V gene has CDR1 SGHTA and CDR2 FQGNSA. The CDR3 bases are TGTGCCAGCACCCTAAAGGGGAACTCCTACGAGCAGTACTTC. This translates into CASTLKGNSYEQYF.

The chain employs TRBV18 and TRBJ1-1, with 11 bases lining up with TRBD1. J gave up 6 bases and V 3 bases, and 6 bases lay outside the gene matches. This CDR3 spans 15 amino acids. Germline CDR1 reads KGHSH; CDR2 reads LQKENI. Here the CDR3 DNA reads TGTGCCAGCTCACCTCGGACAGGGGGCACCGCTGAAGCTTTCTTT. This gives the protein CASSPRTGGTAEAFF.

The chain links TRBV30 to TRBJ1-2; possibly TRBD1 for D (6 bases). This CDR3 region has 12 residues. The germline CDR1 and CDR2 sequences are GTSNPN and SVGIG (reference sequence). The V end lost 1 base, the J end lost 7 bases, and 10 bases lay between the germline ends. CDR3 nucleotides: TGTGCCTGGAGTGCACAGGGCGGTGGCTACACCTTC. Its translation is CAWSAQGGGYTF.

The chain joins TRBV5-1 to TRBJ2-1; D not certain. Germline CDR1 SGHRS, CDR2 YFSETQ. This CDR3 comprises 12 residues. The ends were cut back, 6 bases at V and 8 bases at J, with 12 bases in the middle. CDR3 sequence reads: CASTDSLDEQFF. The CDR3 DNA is TGCGCCAGCACCGATAGCCTCGATGAGCAGTTCTTC.

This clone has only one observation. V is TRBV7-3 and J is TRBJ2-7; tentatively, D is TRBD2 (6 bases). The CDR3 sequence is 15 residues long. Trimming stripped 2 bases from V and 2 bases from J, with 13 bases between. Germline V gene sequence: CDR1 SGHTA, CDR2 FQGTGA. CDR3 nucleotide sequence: TGTGCCAGCAGCTTAGTACCCGGAGGGACCTACGAGCAGTACTTC. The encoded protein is CASSLVPGGTYEQYF.

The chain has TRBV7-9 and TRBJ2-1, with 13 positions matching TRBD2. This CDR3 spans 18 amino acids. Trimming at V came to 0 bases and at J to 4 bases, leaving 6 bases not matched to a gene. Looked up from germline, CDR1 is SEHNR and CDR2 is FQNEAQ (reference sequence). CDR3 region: CASSLALAGGPGYNEQFF. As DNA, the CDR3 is TGTGCCAGCAGCTTAGCACTAGCGGGAGGGCCAGGGTACAATGAGCAGTTCTTC.

In nucleotides, the CDR3 is TGTGCCAGCGGGGAGTATCCTCAAGAGACCCAGTACTTC. The encoded protein is CASGEYPQETQYF. The chain uses TRBV6-5 and TRBJ2-5; the D gene is possibly TRBD2 (5 bases). Germline V gives CDR1 MNHEY, CDR2 SVGAGI. Deletions cut 8 bases from V and 2 bases from J, with 12 bases between. The CDR3 consists of 13 residues.

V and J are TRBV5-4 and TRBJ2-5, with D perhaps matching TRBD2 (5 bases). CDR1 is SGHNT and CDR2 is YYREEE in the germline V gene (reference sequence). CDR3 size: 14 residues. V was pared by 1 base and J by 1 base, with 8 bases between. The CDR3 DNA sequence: TGTGCCAGCAGCTTGACTAGTGCCCAAGAGACCCAGTACTTC. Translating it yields CASSLTSAQETQYF.